This passage covers 15 T cell receptor beta chains from one sample sequenced in a study of T cell repertoires in cytomegalovirus infection. One entry per CDR3 protein results from TCRdb running MiXCR on the reads. The sample contains 700,000 to 850,000 distinct CDR3 sequences, 32% of which appear only once. These receptors are not linked to any known antigen. This sample comprised cultured CD8+ T cells from PBMCs, obtained from culture after CMV antigen stimulation. All receptors come from a human donor in good health (CMV status not recorded). Some clones in this sample may be carry-over from other donors' samples.

The rearrangement links TRBV6-1 to TRBJ2-1; 8 positions agree with TRBD1. The trim removed 5 bases at V and 9 bases at J, leaving 6 bases unmatched. The CDR3 is 13 residues long. Germline assignment: CDR1 MNHNS and CDR2 SASEGT. CDR3 coding DNA: TGTGCCAGCAGTTACGCAGGGGGCATTGAGCAGTTCTTC. Its protein is CASSYAGGIEQFF.

J is TRBJ1-6 and V is TRBV7-9; TRBD1 agrees at 7 bases. V shed 5 bases, J shed 7 bases, and the junction held 8 bases outside the gene matches. Looked up from germline, CDR1 is SEHNR and CDR2 is FQNEAQ (reference sequence). The CDR3 totals 15 residues. The CDR3 here is CASSGAGGMNSPLHF. CDR3 DNA sequence: TGTGCCAGCAGCGGAGCAGGGGGGATGAATTCACCCCTCCACTTT.

For this clonotype: A junction boundary mismatches the germline segment, possibly from a read error. The genes are TRBV7-6 and TRBJ2-6; 7 nucleotides match TRBD1. The CDR3 sequence is 12 residues long. Germline CDR1 reads SGHVS; CDR2 reads FNYEAQ. DNA of the CDR3: TGTGCCAACAGCCGGGACAGTAGTATCCTGACTTTC. It yields the protein CANSRDSSILTF.

This clonotype was picked up a small number of times. V gene TRBV28 combines with J gene TRBJ2-7, with TRBD1 identical over 11 bases. Per the germline V gene, CDR1 is MDHEN and CDR2 is SYDVKM. The CDR3 runs to 16 residues. The V and J ends lost 10 bases and 4 bases, in that order; junction bases with no gene match: 15. The CDR3 loop is CATKTTQDRGLYEQYV. CDR3 sequence (DNA): TGTGCCACCAAGACCACCCAGGACAGGGGGCTTTACGAGCAGTACGTC.

This chain joins TRBV7-9 and TRBJ2-2; maybe TRBD1 (6 bases). The germline V gene encodes CDR1 SEHNR and CDR2 FQNEAQ (reference sequence). This CDR3 has 15 residues. V was pared by 11 bases and J by 1 base, with 17 bases between. The CDR3 DNA reads TGTGCCCCTAGGGACACCATAAGGAACACCGGGGAGCTGTTTTTT. Translating it yields CAPRDTIRNTGELFF.

A note on this clonotype: Given a much more abundant clone one base away, this may be a read error. J is TRBJ1-6 and V is TRBV6-1, with unresolved D. With 4 bases removed from V and 2 bases from J, the gap between germline ends came to 12 bases. The V gene's germline CDR1 is MNHNS and CDR2 SASEGT. The CDR3 is made up of 16 amino acids. The CDR3 sequence: CASSGWRDTYNSPLHF. In DNA, the CDR3 is TGTGCCAGCAGTGGATGGAGAGATACCTATAATTCACCCCTCCACTTT.

In this sample, this clonotype turned up a few times. This chain links TRBV4-1 with TRBJ1-1; 10 positions match TRBD1. Germline V lookup: CDR1 MGHRA, CDR2 YSYEKL. This CDR3 is built from 16 residues. V was clipped by 1 base and J by 6 bases; unmatched bases: 8. The chain's CDR3 is CASSQGRDRGNSEAFF. CDR3 sequence (DNA): TGCGCCAGCAGCCAAGGGAGGGACAGGGGTAACTCTGAAGCTTTCTTT.

This clonotype was seen a few times. The chain carries TRBV12-3 or TRBV12-4 and TRBJ2-7, with a weak D call TRBD2 (5 bases). This CDR3 has 15 residues. Trimming took 4 bases from V and 6 from J, leaving 19 bases between them. This CDR3 reads CASSSEGHYVGEQYF. In DNA form, the CDR3 reads TGTGCCAGCAGTTCCGAGGGTCACTATGTCGGCGAGCAGTACTTC.

This clonotype was recorded a few times. The rearrangement joins TRBV6-6 to TRBJ2-7; perhaps D is TRBD1 or TRBD2 (5 bases each). Germline V gene sequence: CDR1 MNHNY, CDR2 SVGAGI (reference sequence). This CDR3 region has 14 residues. V shed 5 bases and J shed 0 bases, with 11 bases lying between them. CDR3 amino acids: CASSRTRGSYEQYV. Here the CDR3 DNA reads TGTGCCAGCAGTAGAACGAGGGGCTCCTACGAGCAGTACGTC.

The V and J genes are TRBV6-8 and TRBJ2-7; 12 nucleotides match TRBD1. V trimming: 5 bases; J trimming: 0 bases; junction bases outside the gene matches: 2. Germline V gene data show CDR1 as MNHGY and CDR2 as SAAAGT. The CDR3 consists of 15 residues. The CDR3 DNA sequence: TGTGCCAGCAGTGGGGGACAGGGGGCCTCCTACGAGCAGTACGTC. Translation: CASSGGQGASYEQYV.

In this sample, this clonotype turned up many times. The chain joins TRBV7-3 to TRBJ2-1, with 7 bases lining up with TRBD2. The CDR3 is made up of 15 amino acids. V shed 5 bases, J shed 0 bases, and the junction held 4 bases outside the gene matches. The germline CDR1 and CDR2 sequences are SGHTA and FQGTGA. Here the CDR3 reads CASSQAGSSYNEQFF. CDR3 nucleotides: TGTGCCAGCAGCCAAGCGGGAAGCTCCTACAATGAGCAGTTCTTC.

There are many counts of this clonotype. V and J are TRBV11-2 and TRBJ2-3; tentative D call: TRBD1 (6 bases). V was trimmed by 1 base and J by 0 bases, leaving 8 bases between them. The CDR3 is made up of 15 amino acids. CDR1 and CDR2 (germline): SGHAT, FQNNGV. CDR3: CASSLGGHSTDTQYF. As DNA, the CDR3 is TGTGCCAGCAGCTTAGGGGGACACAGCACAGATACGCAGTATTTT. Drawing the rest from reference TRBV11-2 and TRBJ2-3, the complete variable domain is EAGVAQSPRYKIIEKRQSVAFWCNPISGHATLYWYQQILGQGPKLLIQFQNNGVVDDSQLPKDRFSAERLKGVDSTLKIQPAKLEDSAVYLCASSLGGHSTDTQYFGPGTRLTVL.

The V call is TRBV24-1, the J call TRBJ2-3; D perhaps matches TRBD1 (5 bases). V lost 4 bases to trimming and J lost 4 bases, with 11 bases between them. The V gene's germline CDR1 is KGHDR and CDR2 SFDVKD. The CDR3 extends over 14 amino acids. The CDR3 region has the DNA TGTGCCACCAGTGACCCCGGACACCCAGATACGCAGTATTTT. This translates into CATSDPGHPDTQYF.

This clonotype was found many times. This sequence joins TRBV2 and TRBJ2-6; no clear D. The CDR3 extends over 14 amino acids. V lost 4 bases, J lost 0 bases, and 4 bases lay in between. The germline gives CDR1 SNHLY, CDR2 FYNNEI. The CDR3 sequence is CASSVVSGANVLTF. The CDR3 DNA follows: TGTGCCAGCAGTGTTGTCTCTGGGGCCAACGTCCTGACTTTC.

In the case of this clonotype: At one end, the junction sequence differs from germline, possibly due to a read error. This chain links TRBV10-3 with TRBJ1-2; TRBD1 matches at 8 bases. The CDR3 has 16 residues. CDR1 and CDR2 from the germline V gene are ENHRY and SYGVKD. The CDR3 sequence is CDISGPDRADNYGYTF. CDR3 nucleotides: TGTGACATCAGTGGACCGGACAGGGCGGACAACTATGGCTACACCTTC.